This is a list of T cell receptor beta chains from one sample in a study of Ad26.COV2.S vaccination and SARS-CoV-2 variants. Data came from immunoSEQ multiplex PCR; TCRdb stores just in-frame clones and leaves some out. Of about 410,000 clones listed, about nine tenths are singletons. Sequenced material: peripheral blood, taken in a trial of Ad26.COV2.S vaccine versus placebo. The receptors originated from a person aged 18-65 years who received the Ad26.COV2.S COVID-19 vaccine or a placebo. Both conserved end residues are part of each CDR3. The order of the fields is clone size, V gene, D gene, J gene, CDR3 DNA, CDR3 protein. A D gene is named only where the DNA matches it firmly. The size entry is marked missing in some rows and otherwise reads once, few, many or a size class.

-	TRBV29-1	-	TRBJ1-2	TGCAGCGTTCAGTGGGGGGAAAGCTATGGCTACACCTTC	CSVQWGESYGYTF
-	TRBV7-2	-	TRBJ1-1	TGTGCCAGCAGGCAAGGGGGGGGTGAAGCTTTCTTT	CASRQGGGEAFF
-	TRBV5-1	-	TRBJ1-3	TGCGCCAGCAGCTTGGAACAGGGAGGAAACACCATATATTTT	CASSLEQGGNTIYF
-	TRBV6-5	-	TRBJ1-2	TGTGCCAGCAGTTACACGAAGGACAGTCCCCACTATGGCTACACCTTC	CASSYTKDSPHYGYTF
-	TRBV18	-	TRBJ1-1	TGTGCCAGCTCACCAGGGCGGGAGGTAGCTGAAGCTTTCTTT	CASSPGREVAEAFF
-	TRBV5-6	-	TRBJ2-2	TGTGCCAGCAGCTTGGATCAGCGCACCGGGGAGCTGTTTTTT	CASSLDQRTGELFF
-	TRBV6-2/TRBV6-3	TRBD1	TRBJ2-7	TGTGCCAGCAGTCACGGACAGGGGGCCACCTACGAGCAGTACTTC	CASSHGQGATYEQYF
-	TRBV10-3	TRBD1	TRBJ1-4	TGTGCCATCAGTGCCTCATCAGGGACAGGGCAAGAAAAACTGTTTTTT	CAISASSGTGQEKLFF
-	TRBV5-1	TRBD1	TRBJ1-3	TGCGCCAGCAGACTGGACAGGCAGGGTCCTGGAAACACCATATATTTT	CASRLDRQGPGNTIYF
-	TRBV9	-	TRBJ2-1	TGTGCCAGCAGCCCCTTTGGCAGGGACAATGAGCAGTTCTTC	CASSPFGRDNEQFF
-	TRBV19	TRBD2	TRBJ2-5	TGTGCCAGCGACATAGCGGGGGGCCAAGAGACCCAGTACTTC	CASDIAGGQETQYF
-	TRBV19	-	TRBJ1-2	TGTGCCATCATGGACCGTTTTAACTATGGCTACACCTTC	CAIMDRFNYGYTF
-	TRBV4-1	-	TRBJ2-7	TGCGCCAGCAGCCAAGTCTTTTCGCTCAATCCCTACGAGCAGTACTTC	CASSQVFSLNPYEQYF
-	TRBV20-1	TRBD2	TRBJ2-1	TGCAGTGCTAGTGGCTCCGGGACTAGTTCCTACAATGAGCAGTTCTTC	CSASGSGTSSYNEQFF
-	TRBV27	TRBD1	TRBJ2-7	TGTGCCAGCAGTTTCTCTCCGGGACAGGGATCCGAGCAGTACTTC	CASSFSPGQGSEQYF
-	TRBV19	-	TRBJ1-1	TGTGCCAGTAGTTTATCTGTGGCTCTGAACACTGAAGCTTTCTTT	CASSLSVALNTEAFF
-	TRBV5-1	-	TRBJ2-7	TGCGCCAGCAGCTTGGTCGGGACTTCCGAGCAGTACTTC	CASSLVGTSEQYF
-	TRBV7-9	TRBD1	TRBJ1-4	TGTGCCAGCAGCTTAGTCCCAGGGGGAAGTGAAAAACTGTTTTTT	CASSLVPGGSEKLFF
-	TRBV11-2	-	TRBJ2-7	TGTGCCAGCAGCTTAAGTCGAGGAGACGAGCAGTACTTC	CASSLSRGDEQYF
once	TRBV27	TRBD1	TRBJ1-5	TGTGCCAGCAGTCCCGGGACAGGGGTGGCTAGCAATCAGCCCCAGCATTTT	CASSPGTGVASNQPQHF
-	TRBV2	-	TRBJ2-7	TGTGCCAGCCGGGTCGTCTGGGTCGGCTCCTACGAGCAGTACTTC	CASRVVWVGSYEQYF
-	TRBV19	-	TRBJ2-3	TGTGCCAGTAGTATAGGCCCGTTCGGGGATACGCAGTATTTT	CASSIGPFGDTQYF
-	TRBV5-1	TRBD1	TRBJ1-2	TGCGCCAGCAGCTTGGACAGGGGCCAAGGAGGCTACACCTTC	CASSLDRGQGGYTF
-	TRBV3-1/TRBV3-2	-	TRBJ2-7	TGTGCCAGCAGCCAAGTAGTGACTAGAACCGAGCAGTACTTC	CASSQVVTRTEQYF
-	TRBV5-6	-	TRBJ2-3	TGTGCCAGCAGCATGGGGGCTAGGGATTTCGTAGATACGCAGTATTTT	CASSMGARDFVDTQYF
-	TRBV12-5	-	TRBJ1-2	TGTGCTAGTGGCATAAGTCCTAAAGGCTACACCTTC	CASGISPKGYTF
-	TRBV2	TRBD1	TRBJ1-5	TGTGCCAGCAGAGGACAGGGGAATGGTCAGCCCCAGCATTTT	CASRGQGNGQPQHF
-	TRBV6-5	-	TRBJ1-2	TGTGCCAGCAGGCCAACAGGGCTTAGCTATGGCTACACCTTC	CASRPTGLSYGYTF
-	TRBV15	-	TRBJ2-7	TGTGCCACCAGCACGTCGGACAGACCGCGGTACTTC	CATSTSDRPRYF
-	TRBV7-8	-	TRBJ1-3	TGTGCCAGCAGCCACCCGGGCCTTCGCTCTGGAAACACCATATATTTT	CASSHPGLRSGNTIYF
-	TRBV19	-	TRBJ2-7	TGTGCCAGTAGTATTAATAGACAGACTAACCAGCAGTACTTC	CASSINRQTNQQYF
-	TRBV5-1	-	TRBJ2-7	TGCGCCAGCAGCCTCGACGCCGGGACGGGAACCTACGAGCAGTACTTC	CASSLDAGTGTYEQYF
-	TRBV14	TRBD1	TRBJ1-6	TGTGCCAGCAGCCAAGTGACAGGGGAGAATTCACCCCTCCACTTT	CASSQVTGENSPLHF
-	TRBV3-1/TRBV3-2	-	TRBJ2-3	TGTGCCAGCAGCCAATTACGCACAGATACGCAGTATTTT	CASSQLRTDTQYF
-	TRBV29-1	TRBD1	TRBJ1-1	TGCAGCGGAACTCAGGGGGGGGCTGAAGCTTTCTTT	CSGTQGGAEAFF
-	TRBV19	-	TRBJ1-1	TGTGCCAGTAACCAGGGCCGGACTGAAGCTTTCTTT	CASNQGRTEAFF
-	TRBV6-5	-	TRBJ1-4	TGTGCCAGCAGCCCCCGGGCTGGTGAAAAACTGTTTTTT	CASSPRAGEKLFF
-	TRBV6-5	TRBD1	TRBJ1-2	TGTGCCAGCAGTTACTCAACGGGACAGGGGTGGTACACCTTC	CASSYSTGQGWYTF
-	TRBV2	TRBD1	TRBJ2-1	TGTGCCAGCAGAAAAGGACAGGGTCTATACAATGAGCAGTTCTTC	CASRKGQGLYNEQFF
-	TRBV23-1	-	TRBJ2-3	TGCGCCAGCAGTCGCCAGTGGGATACGCAGTATTTT	CASSRQWDTQYF
once	TRBV9	-	TRBJ2-1	TGTGCCAGCAGCCTCCCCCTTAGCGGTAGCTCCTACAATGAGCAGTTCTTC	CASSLPLSGSSYNEQFF
-	TRBV7-9	-	TRBJ1-1	TGTGCCAGCAGCTCCCCTGGTCAGACCATGAACACTGAAGCTTTCTTT	CASSSPGQTMNTEAFF
-	TRBV6-1	-	TRBJ1-5	TGTGCCAGCAGTGACAGGGGAGATCAGCCCCAGCATTTT	CASSDRGDQPQHF
-	TRBV27	-	TRBJ1-4	TGTGCCAGCAGGACAGGTTACGCTGAAAAACTGTTTTTT	CASRTGYAEKLFF
-	TRBV5-1	TRBD2	TRBJ2-3	TGCGCCAGCAGCTCCAGCGGGGGGGCAATAGATACGCAGTATTTT	CASSSSGGAIDTQYF
-	TRBV7-9	-	TRBJ1-4	TGTGCCAGCAGCTTGCAAGAGGGGAGAACTAATGAAAAACTGTTTTTT	CASSLQEGRTNEKLFF
-	TRBV6-1	-	TRBJ2-5	TGTGCCAGCAGTGAAACCCCAGGGTTATCTCCCCAGTACTTC	CASSETPGLSPQYF
few	TRBV4-1	-	TRBJ1-1	TGCGCCAGCAGCCAAGATTCAGGACAGAGTTACACTGAAGCTTTCTTT	CASSQDSGQSYTEAFF
-	TRBV2	-	TRBJ1-4	TGTGCCAGCAGTTGGGCCCCGGGAGAGAATGAAAAACTGTTTTTT	CASSWAPGENEKLFF
-	TRBV7-9	TRBD1	TRBJ1-5	TGTGCCAGCAGCCCAGGGGGACAGGGGGCTGGTCAGCCCCAGCATTTT	CASSPGGQGAGQPQHF
-	TRBV6-5	TRBD1	TRBJ2-7	TGTGCCAGCAGCTCTAGGGACAGGGCGGCCTACGAGCAGTACTTC	CASSSRDRAAYEQYF
-	TRBV7-6	TRBD2	TRBJ2-1	TGTGCCAGCAGCTTAATAGCGGGGGCCCTAGGGGATGAGCAGTTCTTC	CASSLIAGALGDEQFF
-	TRBV29-1	-	TRBJ1-1	TGCAGCGTTGAAGATTGGGACACTGAAGCTTTCTTT	CSVEDWDTEAFF
-	TRBV2	-	TRBJ2-5	TGTGCCAGCAGAGCGACGGGGGAGACCCAGTACTTC	CASRATGETQYF
-	TRBV6-1	-	TRBJ1-1	TGTGCCAGCGCCAGATTGAACACTGAAGCTTTCTTT	CASARLNTEAFF
-	TRBV7-8	-	TRBJ1-1	TGTGCCAGCAGCCTTAGGACAGTGGGGCTCACTGAAGCTTTCTTT	CASSLRTVGLTEAFF
-	TRBV13	TRBD2	TRBJ2-1	TGTGCCAGCAGTCCCGACGGGACTAGCCAAAACCTGCAGCAGTTCTTC	CASSPDGTSQNLQQFF
-	TRBV11-3	-	TRBJ1-1	TGTGCCAGTCGGGGAGGGGGTGACACTGAAGCTTTCTTT	CASRGGGDTEAFF
-	TRBV5-1	-	TRBJ1-1	TGCGCCAGCAGCTTAGTAGTTATGAACACTGAAGCTTTCTTT	CASSLVVMNTEAFF
-	TRBV7-2	-	TRBJ1-2	TGTGCCAGCAGCCCCCATGGTGGAGGGGGATGGAATGGCTACACCTTC	CASSPHGGGGWNGYTF